One and the same sample provided the 17 T cell receptor beta chains below, sequenced in a study of CD8+CD57+ T cells in acquired aplastic anemia. CD8+CD57+ cell expansion, shown by flow cytometry, had occurred in the patients selected for sequencing. TCR beta VDJ and CDR3 profiling used genomic DNA as template. From the reads, TCRdb called clonotypes with MiXCR, one entry per CDR3 protein. The sample includes 160,000 or so distinct CDR3 sequences, about 48% of them seen just once. The sequenced sample consisted of sorted CD4+, CD8+, or CD8+CD57+ T cells (not recorded which) from PBMCs. The receptor source for this set is a human donor with aplastic anemia.

This chain connects TRBV7-9 to TRBJ2-5; the D is unclear. CDR3 length equals 13 residues. V lost 1 base and J 2 bases, leaving 5 bases between the germline ends. Germline loops: CDR1 SEHNR, CDR2 FQNEAQ (reference sequence). CDR3 nucleotide sequence: TGTGCCAGCAGCTTAGTTGGTCAAGAGACCCAGTACTTC. It encodes CASSLVGQETQYF.

Concerning this clonotype: At one boundary the junction diverges from the germline segment, which might be a read error. The chain carries TRBV2 and TRBJ2-2; D uncertain. The CDR3 sequence is 15 residues long. Germline V CDR1 and CDR2: SNHLY, FYNNEI. The CDR3 region is CARTTFKENTEELFF. DNA for the CDR3: TGTGCCAGGACCACTTTTAAGGAGAACACCGAGGAGCTGTTTTTT.

The chain is built from TRBV7-6 and TRBJ2-2; D unresolved. Between the trimmed V and J ends, which lost 1 base and 2 bases, there was a span of 8 bases. CDR3 size: 15 residues. CDR1 SGHVS and CDR2 FNYEAQ come from the germline V gene. The CDR3 nucleotides read TGTGCCAGCAGCTTAGTTTCTCTAAACACCGGGGAGCTGTTTTTT. Translated, it gives CASSLVSLNTGELFF.

Regarding this clonotype: Just one base apart from a much larger clone, this may be a read error. The chain combines TRBV24-1 with TRBJ2-1, with 7 bases identical to TRBD1. CDR1 and CDR2 (germline): KGHDR, SFDVKD. Trimming cost V 1 base and J 11 bases; bases outside gene matches: 7. This CDR3 is 14 amino acids long. The CDR3 here is CATSDFLRGSKQFF. The CDR3 DNA reads TGTGCCACCAGTGATTTTCTCAGGGGGAGTAAGCAGTTCTTC.

This clonotype has only a few counts. The chain couples TRBV2 to TRBJ1-2; D is perhaps TRBD1 (6 bases). Germline V gene data show CDR1 as SNHLY and CDR2 as FYNNEI. The V end was cut by 4 bases, the J end by 2 bases, with 14 bases between. This CDR3 region has 15 residues. The CDR3 sequence: CASSASGGGNYGYTF. DNA for the CDR3: TGTGCCAGCAGTGCCTCCGGAGGGGGGAACTATGGCTACACCTTC.

Judged by abundance, this clonotype is medium-sized. This sequence joins TRBV25-1 and TRBJ2-3; D remains unclear. Per the germline V gene, CDR1 is MGHDK and CDR2 is SYGVNS. The CDR3 is 12 residues long. Trimming stripped 2 bases from V and 6 bases from J, with 6 bases between. The CDR3 here is CASSEPSDTQYF. The CDR3 DNA sequence: TGTGCCAGCAGTGAACCGTCCGATACGCAGTATTTT.

With respect to this clonotype: One end of the junction does not line up with germline, which may come from a read error. The V and J genes are TRBV24-1 and TRBJ1-1, with no clear D. Looked up from germline, CDR1 is KGHDR and CDR2 is SFDVKD. The CDR3 is 16 amino acids. DNA for the CDR3: TGTGCCACCAGTGAGCCTGCCCAGTACGGGAACACTGAAGCTTCCTTT. Protein: CATSEPAQYGNTEASF.

This chain joins TRBV18 and TRBJ2-7; D might be TRBD2 (5 bases). The CDR3 sequence is 14 residues long. Trimming shortened V by 6 bases and J by 5 bases, and 17 bases separated the two germline ends. Germline lookup yields CDR1 KGHSH and CDR2 LQKENI. The CDR3 sequence: CASSLGQRVHEQYF. CDR3 DNA: TGTGCCAGCTCCCTCGGGCAGAGGGTCCACGAGCAGTACTTC.

Many counts were recorded for this clonotype. J is TRBJ2-7 and V is TRBV5-6; 10 bases are shared with TRBD2. Germline V lookup: CDR1 SGHDT, CDR2 YYEEEE. This CDR3 spans 16 amino acids. The J segment lost 2 bases and the V segment lost 3 bases, leaving 8 bases of the junction unmatched. The CDR3 bases are TGTGCCAGCAGCTCACTCAGCGGGAGGGAGACCTACGAGCAGTACTTC. It specifies CASSSLSGRETYEQYF.

V and J are TRBV7-6 and TRBJ2-3, with D hard to call. The germline V gene encodes CDR1 SGHVS and CDR2 FNYEAQ. Trimming left V 0 bases short and J 3 bases short, with 7 bases between. The CDR3 is 14 residues long. The CDR3, as DNA: TGTGCCAGCAGCTTAGCACAGAGTACAGATACGCAGTATTTT. Encoded protein: CASSLAQSTDTQYF. The full variable domain, with the rest looked up from reference TRBV7-6 and TRBJ2-3, is GAGVSQSPRYKVTKRGQDVALRCDPISGHVSLYWYRQALGQGPEFLTYFNYEAQQDKSGLPNDRFSAERPEGSISTLTIQRTEQRDSAMYRCASSLAQSTDTQYFGPGTRLTVL.

This chain joins TRBV7-9 and TRBJ2-2, with D tentatively TRBD1 (6 bases). V was pared by 6 bases and J by 8 bases, with 10 bases between. There are 12 residues in the CDR3. Germline CDR1 reads SEHNR; CDR2 reads FQNEAQ (reference sequence). DNA for the CDR3: TGTGCCAGCAGTTACGGACAGGGGGAGCTGTTTTTT. Translated: CASSYGQGELFF.

DNA for the CDR3: TGCGCCAGCAGCCAAGACGGCGGGACAGTCCCTGAAAAACTGTTTTTT. Protein product: CASSQDGGTVPEKLFF. V is TRBV4-1 and J is TRBJ1-4, with TRBD1 matching 7 bases. J gave up 7 bases and V 0 bases, and 8 bases lay outside the gene matches. In germline, CDR1 is MGHRA, CDR2 YSYEKL. This CDR3 is built from 16 residues.

The chain links TRBV19 to TRBJ1-3, with a weak D call TRBD1 (5 bases). The CDR3 has 15 residues. The V and J ends lost 3 bases and 8 bases respectively, with 17 bases between them. Germline values: CDR1 LNHDA, CDR2 SQIVND (reference sequence). The CDR3 loop reads CASSIGTTYGYTIYF. Here the CDR3 DNA reads TGTGCCAGTAGTATTGGGACTACCTATGGCTACACCATATATTTT.

The CDR3 region has the DNA TGTGCCACCAGTGGAGGGACAGCCTATGGCTACACCTTC. It yields the protein CATSGGTAYGYTF. V is TRBV24-1 and J is TRBJ1-2; 7 nucleotides agree with TRBD1. The V gene's germline CDR1 is KGHDR and CDR2 SFDVKD. This CDR3 comprises 13 residues. V lost 5 bases and J lost 4; bases outside the gene matches: 3.

V and J are TRBV11-2 and TRBJ1-2; D gene uncertain. The V gene's germline CDR1 is SGHAT and CDR2 FQNNGV. The CDR3 is made up of 20 amino acids. Deletions cut 0 bases from V and 0 bases from J, with 23 bases between. The CDR3 DNA reads as TGTGCCAGCAGCTTAGATCCAATGGCTATATTCTTATGTGCTAACTATGGCTACACCTTC. Its protein product is CASSLDPMAIFLCANYGYTF.

The chain carries TRBV19 and TRBJ2-3, with D perhaps TRBD2 (6 bases). V dropped 6 bases and J dropped 0 bases, with 13 bases sitting between them. The germline CDR1 and CDR2 sequences are LNHDA and SQIVND (reference sequence). CDR3 length: 15 residues. The CDR3, as DNA: TGTGCCAGTAGAAGGACGGGAGTTAGCACAGATACGCAGTATTTT. It specifies CASRRTGVSTDTQYF.

This chain connects TRBV19 to TRBJ1-6; 7 nucleotides agree with TRBD1. V lost 5 bases to trimming and J lost 9 bases; unmatched junction nucleotides: 7. The CDR3 runs to 14 residues. Germline assignment: CDR1 LNHDA and CDR2 SQIVND (reference sequence). The CDR3 DNA reads TGTGCCAGTAGTTTCCAGGGGGACCGTTCACCCCTCCACTTT. It specifies CASSFQGDRSPLHF.